This T cell receptor beta chain was recovered during a study of T cell responses to AZD1222 COVID-19 vaccine. Only a few counts were recorded for this clone. Its antigen is still unknown. Regarding the study as a whole: Repertoires in all cases were sampled only once the peak T cell response had passed. With dominance at 160-218 and 743-854, vaccine-associated CD4 TCRs spanned spike.

Trimming removed 6 bases at V and 4 bases at J, with 15 bases between. Germline assignment: CDR1 MNHEY and CDR2 SVGEGT. This CDR3 contains 14 residues. TCRdb keeps only in-frame clones here, not all; method: immunoSEQ multiplex PCR. Among around 5,000 clones listed, 70% to 90% were seen once. The genes are TRBV6-2 or TRBV6-3 and TRBJ1-2; D is ambiguous. This TCR derives from an adult who received the AZD1222 COVID-19 vaccine. The source material was peripheral blood, sampled 28 days after the second AZD1222 dose. This CDR3 reads CASSPSGLGYGYTF. CDR3 coding DNA: TGTGCCAGCAGCCCGTCTGGTCTCGGCTATGGCTACACCTTC.